This TCR beta chain was identified during a study of blood T cell repertoires in COVID-19. In the study's own analysis: From reference gene primer amplification, estimates of nucleated cell counts were derived. Sequencing used immunoSEQ multiplex PCR; TCRdb keeps in-frame clones, though not all of them. V, J and clone size are those of that table, while D and trimming were read from the DNA. There are approximately 200,000 clones in the sample; roughly nine tenths occur only once, and around 2.4% lies in the top ten. The V and J ends lost 1 base and 6 bases, in that order; junction bases with no gene match: 3. The CDR3 runs 14 residues. The germline gives CDR1 GTSNPN, CDR2 SVGIG (reference sequence).

This TCR derives from a woman between 25 and 40 years old who had recovered from COVID-19. The J gene is TRBJ1-5, the V gene TRBV30; 10 positions match TRBD1. The sample comprised PBMCs or T cells enriched from blood (not recorded which). CDR3 region: CAWSGQGAGQPQHF. The CDR3 DNA follows: TGTGCCTGGAGTGGACAGGGGGCAGGTCAGCCCCAGCATTTT.